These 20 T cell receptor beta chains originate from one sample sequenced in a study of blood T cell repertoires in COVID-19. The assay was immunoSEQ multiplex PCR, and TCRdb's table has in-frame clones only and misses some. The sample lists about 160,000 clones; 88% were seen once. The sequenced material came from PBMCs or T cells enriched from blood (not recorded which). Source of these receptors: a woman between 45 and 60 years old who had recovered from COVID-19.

CDR3 in amino acids: CASSPTSGGPHEQYF. The CDR3 DNA follows: TGTGCCAGCAGCCCTACTAGCGGGGGGCCCCACGAGCAGTACTTC. The chain uses TRBV7-7 and TRBJ2-7, with 12 positions matching TRBD2. The CDR3 loop spans 15 amino acids. Germline-derived CDR1 and CDR2 are SSHAT and FNYEAQ (reference sequence). V dropped 5 bases and J dropped 5; count of bases not matched to a gene: 7.

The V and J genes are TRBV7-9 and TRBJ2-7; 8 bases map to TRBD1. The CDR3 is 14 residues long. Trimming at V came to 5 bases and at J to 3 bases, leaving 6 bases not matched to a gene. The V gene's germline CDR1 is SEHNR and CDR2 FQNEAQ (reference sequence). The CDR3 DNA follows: TGTGCCAGCAGCGACAGGGGAGAGGGCTACGAGCAGTACTTC. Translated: CASSDRGEGYEQYF. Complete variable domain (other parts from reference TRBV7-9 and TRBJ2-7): DTGVSQNPRHKITKRGQNVTFRCDPISEHNRLYWYRQTLGQGPEFLTYFQNEAQLEKSRLLSDRFSAERPKGSFSTLEIQRTEQGDSAMYLCASSDRGEGYEQYFGPGTRLTVT.

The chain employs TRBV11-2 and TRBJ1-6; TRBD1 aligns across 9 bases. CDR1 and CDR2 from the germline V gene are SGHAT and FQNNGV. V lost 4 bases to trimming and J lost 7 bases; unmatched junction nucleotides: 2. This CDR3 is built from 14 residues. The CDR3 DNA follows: TGTGCCAGCAGCTCGACAGGGGGGAATTCACCCCTCCACTTT. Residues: CASSSTGGNSPLHF.

This CDR3 is CASSPRDSHTEAFF. As DNA, the CDR3 is TGTGCCAGCTCACCCCGGGACAGTCACACTGAAGCTTTCTTT. The genes are TRBV18 and TRBJ1-1; 7 bases match TRBD1. Germline-derived CDR1 and CDR2 are KGHSH and LQKENI. The CDR3 runs 14 residues. The J segment lost 3 bases and the V segment lost 3 bases, leaving 4 bases of the junction unmatched.

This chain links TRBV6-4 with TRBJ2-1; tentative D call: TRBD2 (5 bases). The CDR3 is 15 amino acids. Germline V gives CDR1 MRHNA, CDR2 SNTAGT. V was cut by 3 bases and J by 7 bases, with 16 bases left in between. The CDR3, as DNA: TGTGCCAGCAGTGATCGGTTTAGCGCCCCTAATGAGCAGTTCTTC. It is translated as CASSDRFSAPNEQFF.

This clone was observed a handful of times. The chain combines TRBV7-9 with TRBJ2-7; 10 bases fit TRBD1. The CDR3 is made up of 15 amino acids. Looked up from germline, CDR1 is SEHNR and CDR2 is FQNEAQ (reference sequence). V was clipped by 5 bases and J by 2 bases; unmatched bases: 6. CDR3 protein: CASSTSGTGAYEQYF. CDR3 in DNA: TGTGCCAGCAGCACGTCCGGGACAGGGGCCTACGAGCAGTACTTC.

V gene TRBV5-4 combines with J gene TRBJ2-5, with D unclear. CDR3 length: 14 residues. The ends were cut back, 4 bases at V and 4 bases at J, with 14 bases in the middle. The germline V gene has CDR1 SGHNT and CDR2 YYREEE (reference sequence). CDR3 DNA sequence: TGTGCCAGCAGCCCCGAGTCCGTAGTAGAGACCCAGTACTTC. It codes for CASSPESVVETQYF.

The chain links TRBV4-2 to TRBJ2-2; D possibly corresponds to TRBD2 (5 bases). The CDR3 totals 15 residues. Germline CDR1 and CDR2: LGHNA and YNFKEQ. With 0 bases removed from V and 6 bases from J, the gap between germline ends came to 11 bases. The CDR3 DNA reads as TGTGCCAGCAGCCAAGACACCCCTAGCTCCGGGGAGCTGTTTTTT. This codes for CASSQDTPSSGELFF.

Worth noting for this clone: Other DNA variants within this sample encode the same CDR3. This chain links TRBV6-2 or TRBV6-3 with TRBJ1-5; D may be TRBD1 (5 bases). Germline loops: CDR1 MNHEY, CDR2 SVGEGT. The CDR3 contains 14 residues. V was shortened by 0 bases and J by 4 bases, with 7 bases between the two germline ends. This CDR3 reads CASSYSGGNQPQHF. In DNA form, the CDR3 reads TGTGCCAGCAGTTACTCGGGGGGTAATCAGCCCCAGCATTTT.

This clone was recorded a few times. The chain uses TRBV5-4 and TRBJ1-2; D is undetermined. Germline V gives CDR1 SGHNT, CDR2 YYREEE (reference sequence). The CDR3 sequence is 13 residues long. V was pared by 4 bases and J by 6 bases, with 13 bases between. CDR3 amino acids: CASSPRGEHGYTF. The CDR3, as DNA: TGTGCCAGCAGCCCCCGGGGAGAACATGGCTACACCTTC.

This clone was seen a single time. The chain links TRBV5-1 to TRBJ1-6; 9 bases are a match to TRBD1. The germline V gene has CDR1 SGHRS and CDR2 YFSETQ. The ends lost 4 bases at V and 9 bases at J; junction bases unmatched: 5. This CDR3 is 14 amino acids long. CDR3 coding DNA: TGCGCCAGCAGCGAACAGGGGGCGAGTTCACCCCTCCACTTT. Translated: CASSEQGASSPLHF. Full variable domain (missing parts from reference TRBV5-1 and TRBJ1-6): KAGVTQTPRYLIKTRGQQVTLSCSPISGHRSVSWYQQTPGQGLQFLFEYFSETQRNKGNFPGRFSGRQFSNSRSEMNVSTLELGDSALYLCASSEQGASSPLHFGNGTRLTVT.

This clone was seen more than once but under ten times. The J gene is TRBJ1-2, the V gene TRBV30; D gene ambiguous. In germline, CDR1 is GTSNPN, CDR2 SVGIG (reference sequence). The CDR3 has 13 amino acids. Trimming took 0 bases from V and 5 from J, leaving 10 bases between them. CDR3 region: CAWSVSQRYGYTF. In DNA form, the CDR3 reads TGTGCCTGGAGTGTAAGTCAGCGATATGGCTACACCTTC.

DNA of the CDR3: TGTGCCAGCAGTGAGGGCCGACAATCGAACACCGGGGAGCTGTTTTTT. The encoded protein is CASSEGRQSNTGELFF. This chain links TRBV25-1 with TRBJ2-2, with D unresolved. This CDR3 region has 16 residues. V lost 3 bases, J lost 0 bases, and 11 bases lay in between. The germline gives CDR1 MGHDK, CDR2 SYGVNS.

CDR3 sequence (DNA): TGTGCCAGCAGGGCTCAACAAAGCACAGATACGCAGTATTTT. This encodes CASRAQQSTDTQYF. This sequence joins TRBV2 and TRBJ2-3; D unresolved. The CDR3 totals 14 residues. V was pared by 6 bases and J by 0 bases, with 10 bases between. Per germline, CDR1 SNHLY and CDR2 FYNNEI.

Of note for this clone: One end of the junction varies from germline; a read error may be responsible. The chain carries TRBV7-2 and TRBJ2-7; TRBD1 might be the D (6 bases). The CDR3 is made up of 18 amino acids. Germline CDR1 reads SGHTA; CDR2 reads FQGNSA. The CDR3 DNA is TGTGCCAGCAGCTTAGAGGGGGTGGTAGGGGCATTCTCCCACGAGCAGTACTTC. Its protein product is CASSLEGVVGAFSHEQYF.

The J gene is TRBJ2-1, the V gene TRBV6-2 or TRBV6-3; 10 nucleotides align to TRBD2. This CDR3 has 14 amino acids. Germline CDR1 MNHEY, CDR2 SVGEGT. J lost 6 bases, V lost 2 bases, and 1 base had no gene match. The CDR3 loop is CASSYKRGGNEQFF. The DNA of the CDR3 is TGTGCCAGCAGTTACAAGCGGGGGGGCAATGAGCAGTTCTTC.

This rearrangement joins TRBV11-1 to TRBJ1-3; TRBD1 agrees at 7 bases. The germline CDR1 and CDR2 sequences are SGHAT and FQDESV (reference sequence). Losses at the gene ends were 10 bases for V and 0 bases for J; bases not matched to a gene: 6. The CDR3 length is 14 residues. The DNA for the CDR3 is TGTGCCACTTCAGGGGGAGCCTCTGGAAACACCATATATTTT. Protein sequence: CATSGGASGNTIYF.

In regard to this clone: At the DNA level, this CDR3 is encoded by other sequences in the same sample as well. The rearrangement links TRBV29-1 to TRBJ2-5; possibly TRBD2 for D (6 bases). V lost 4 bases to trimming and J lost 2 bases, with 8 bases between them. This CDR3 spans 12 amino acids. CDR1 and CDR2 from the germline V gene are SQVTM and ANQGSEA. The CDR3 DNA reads TGCAGCGTTGGGCGGGGTCAAGAGACCCAGTACTTC. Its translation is CSVGRGQETQYF.

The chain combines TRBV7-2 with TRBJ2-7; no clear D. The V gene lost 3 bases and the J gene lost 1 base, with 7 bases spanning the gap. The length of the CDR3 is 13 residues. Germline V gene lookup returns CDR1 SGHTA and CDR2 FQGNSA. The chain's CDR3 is CASSLGLSYEQYF. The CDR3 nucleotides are TGTGCCAGCAGCTTGGGCCTATCCTACGAGCAGTACTTC.

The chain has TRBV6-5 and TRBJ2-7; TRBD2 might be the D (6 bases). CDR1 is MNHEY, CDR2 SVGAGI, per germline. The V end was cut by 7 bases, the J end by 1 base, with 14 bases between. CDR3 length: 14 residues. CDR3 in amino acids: CASTALAGSYEQYF. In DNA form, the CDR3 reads TGTGCCAGCACCGCCCTCGCGGGGTCCTACGAGCAGTACTTC.